The 19 T cell receptor beta chains presented below share a single source sample, sequenced in a study of T cell repertoires in cytomegalovirus infection. TCRdb reprocessed the reads via MiXCR and lists one record per CDR3 protein. The sample has hundreds of thousands of distinct CDR3 sequences, under 40% seen once. Their antigens are not known. Sequenced material: cultured CD8+ T cells from PBMCs, taken from culture after CMV antigen stimulation. All receptors derive from a human donor in good health (CMV status not recorded). Some clones in this sample may be carry-over from other donors' samples.

This clonotype was observed many times. This rearrangement joins TRBV7-6 to TRBJ2-1; D not resolved. This CDR3 is 16 amino acids long. V was cut by 4 bases and J by 0 bases, with 13 bases left in between. Germline lookup yields CDR1 SGHVS and CDR2 FNYEAQ. CDR3 in DNA: TGTGCCAGCAGCTCCCGGACCGGTAGCTCCTACAATGAGCAGTTCTTC. Translation: CASSSRTGSSYNEQFF.

The V and J genes are TRBV4-1 and TRBJ2-1; 8 nucleotides agree with TRBD1. The CDR3 extends over 15 amino acids. V lost 0 bases and J lost 8; bases outside the gene matches: 6. The germline V gene has CDR1 MGHRA and CDR2 YSYEKL. CDR3 residues: CASSQETGGGYEQFF. The CDR3 DNA sequence: TGCGCCAGCAGCCAAGAAACAGGGGGAGGTTATGAGCAGTTCTTC.

This chain joins TRBV2 and TRBJ1-2; no definite D call. The V and J ends lost 6 bases and 8 bases respectively, with 10 bases between them. Per the germline V gene, CDR1 is SNHLY and CDR2 is FYNNEI. The CDR3 runs 11 residues. The DNA for the CDR3 is TGTGCCAGCAGATCCCTGTCGGGCTACACCTTC. It translates to CASRSLSGYTF.

This clonotype has at least ten counts. The chain links TRBV7-6 to TRBJ2-1, with a possible D match to TRBD1 (7 bases). Germline values: CDR1 SGHVS, CDR2 FNYEAQ. The V end lost 2 bases, the J end lost 8 bases, and 16 bases lay between the germline ends. The CDR3 length is 15 residues. CDR3 protein: CASSLIWRGPDEQFF. The CDR3 DNA sequence: TGTGCCAGCAGCTTAATTTGGAGGGGGCCTGATGAGCAGTTCTTC.

This sequence joins TRBV6-1 and TRBJ2-6, with D tentatively TRBD1 or TRBD2 (5 bases each). V shed 5 bases and J shed 0 bases, with 23 bases lying between them. CDR3 size: 20 residues. Per the germline V gene, CDR1 is MNHNS and CDR2 is SASEGT. The DNA for the CDR3 is TGTGCCAGCAGTTACGTACTAGGGACCGAGTACGGCTCTGGGGCCAACGTCCTGACTTTC. It yields the protein CASSYVLGTEYGSGANVLTF.

The sample holds many counts of this clonotype. The J gene is TRBJ2-5, the V gene TRBV7-2, with D perhaps matching TRBD2 (6 bases). CDR3 size: 15 residues. Germline CDR1 SGHTA, CDR2 FQGNSA. V was pared by 7 bases and J by 4 bases, with 19 bases between. The CDR3 region has the DNA TGTGCCAGCATCGCTTTGGGGGGTTGGATAGAGACCCAGTACTTC. Amino acids: CASIALGGWIETQYF.

Comments on this clonotype: One end of the junction fails to match germline, which may point to a read error. The chain has TRBV11-1 and TRBJ2-1; the match to TRBD2 covers 11 bases. This CDR3 is built from 15 residues. The germline V gene has CDR1 SGHAT and CDR2 FQDESV (reference sequence). The CDR3 spells CASSPLAGDHNGQFF. The CDR3 DNA reads TGTGCCAGCAGCCCACTAGCGGGGGACCACAATGGGCAGTTCTTC.

This chain connects TRBV2 to TRBJ1-5, with D hard to call. Germline CDR1 SNHLY, CDR2 FYNNEI. The CDR3 length is 16 residues. V gave up 2 bases and J gave up 4 bases, with 15 bases separating them. The CDR3 protein is CASSEYKVKRNQPQHF. The CDR3 DNA is TGTGCCAGCAGTGAATATAAGGTCAAGAGAAATCAGCCCCAGCATTTT.

This sequence joins TRBV29-1 and TRBJ1-1; D is undetermined. The CDR3 totals 11 residues. From germline, CDR1 is SQVTM and CDR2 ANQGSEA. V lost 7 bases and J 3 bases, leaving 9 bases between the germline ends. The CDR3 loop reads CSGLKDTEAFF. CDR3 in DNA: TGCAGCGGCTTGAAGGACACTGAAGCTTTCTTT.

CDR3 protein: CASSIEPDQLYGYTF. The CDR3 region has the DNA TGTGCCAGTAGTATAGAACCGGATCAACTCTATGGCTACACCTTC. The rearrangement links TRBV19 to TRBJ1-2; D is ambiguous. Germline V gene lookup returns CDR1 LNHDA and CDR2 SQIVND (reference sequence). The CDR3 totals 15 residues. V was clipped by 0 bases and J by 4 bases, with 12 bases between them.

The chain employs TRBV7-6 and TRBJ2-2, with 10 bases that match TRBD2. This CDR3 region has 16 residues. V lost 3 bases and J lost 5; bases outside the gene matches: 6. Per germline, CDR1 SGHVS and CDR2 FNYEAQ. CDR3 DNA: TGTGCCAGCAGCTTCAGCGGGGGGGCGATTACCGGGGAGCTGTTTTTT. It yields the protein CASSFSGGAITGELFF.

The gene calls are TRBV4-2 and TRBJ1-1; D uncertain. This CDR3 has 14 amino acids. Deletions cut 3 bases from V and 0 bases from J, with 8 bases between. Germline lookup yields CDR1 LGHNA and CDR2 YNFKEQ. This CDR3 reads CASSQGSMNTEAFF. CDR3 bases: TGTGCCAGCAGCCAGGGTAGCATGAACACTGAAGCTTTCTTT.

This clonotype was found a few times. The CDR3 loop is CASSPSIGGRRETQYF. The CDR3 DNA sequence: TGTGCCAGTAGTCCCTCAATTGGGGGACGGAGGGAGACCCAGTACTTC. This rearrangement joins TRBV19 to TRBJ2-5; D possibly uses TRBD1 or TRBD2 (5 bases each). Germline assignment: CDR1 LNHDA and CDR2 SQIVND (reference sequence). The V end lost 5 bases, the J end lost 5 bases, and 21 bases lay between the germline ends. CDR3 size: 16 residues.

The rearrangement joins TRBV6-1 to TRBJ1-2, with D perhaps matching TRBD1 (5 bases). In germline, CDR1 is MNHNS, CDR2 SASEGT. Trimming pared 8 bases from V and 1 base from J, leaving 17 bases between. The CDR3 is 15 amino acids. The CDR3 DNA reads TGTGCCAGCCCCGCGATGAGCAGGGATAACTATGGCTACACCTTC. This encodes CASPAMSRDNYGYTF.

This clonotype came up many times. V usage is TRBV7-2 and J usage is TRBJ1-5; D is undetermined. Germline CDR1 reads SGHTA; CDR2 reads FQGNSA. V lost 2 bases and J lost 2, with 10 bases in between. The CDR3 length is 15 residues. The CDR3 here is CASSLLGVGNQPQHF. The CDR3 DNA follows: TGTGCCAGCAGCTTATTGGGAGTTGGCAATCAGCCCCAGCATTTT.

The V and J genes are TRBV5-1 and TRBJ1-1, with 8 bases identical to TRBD1. Germline CDR1 SGHRS, CDR2 YFSETQ. The V segment lost 3 bases and the J segment 0 bases; nucleotides outside the gene matches: 7. CDR3 length: 16 amino acids. This chain's CDR3 is CASSSGQVIMNTEAFF. In nucleotides, the CDR3 is TGCGCCAGCAGCTCGGGACAGGTGATAATGAACACTGAAGCTTTCTTT.

This clonotype was observed a few times. V is TRBV15 and J is TRBJ2-3, with 12 bases lining up with TRBD2. The CDR3 runs to 16 residues. J was trimmed by 1 base and V by 5 bases; bases with no gene match: 4. Germline CDR1 and CDR2: LNHNV and YYDKDF (reference sequence). CDR3 in amino acids: CATSGRLAGGTDTQYF. The CDR3 coding sequence is TGTGCCACCAGCGGCCGACTAGCGGGGGGCACAGATACGCAGTATTTT.

In DNA, the CDR3 is TGTGCCAGCTGTTCAAGACTTTTGGATGGCTACACCTTC. Encoded protein: CASCSRLLDGYTF. The J gene is TRBJ1-2, the V gene TRBV28; the D is unclear. The germline V and J ends were trimmed by 8 bases and 6 bases, with 16 bases remaining between them. Germline CDR1 reads MDHEN; CDR2 reads SYDVKM. The CDR3 has 13 residues.

The J gene is TRBJ2-7, the V gene TRBV20-1; possibly TRBD1 or TRBD2 for D (7 bases each). This CDR3 contains 15 residues. V was clipped by 6 bases and J by 3 bases, with 21 bases between them. Germline-derived CDR1 and CDR2 are DFQATT and SNEGSKA (reference sequence). The CDR3 coding sequence is TGCAGTGCAGCCCCAGGGGGGGACCTTAACTACGAGCAGTACTTC. It codes for CSAAPGGDLNYEQYF.